The 14 T cell receptor beta chains below come from one sample, sequenced in a study of blood T cell repertoires in COVID-19. The method was immunoSEQ multiplex PCR; TCRdb's version includes in-frame clones alone and lacks a portion of them. The repertoire includes 200,000 to 250,000 clones, about 88% of them detected once, and 2.1% sits in the top ten. Sequencing input: peripheral blood. These TCRs come from a woman in her thirties or forties who had recovered from COVID-19.

The chain recombines TRBV7-2 with TRBJ1-5; D perhaps matches TRBD1 (5 bases). The germline V and J ends were trimmed by 5 bases and 4 bases, with 15 bases remaining between them. CDR1 SGHTA and CDR2 FQGNSA come from the germline V gene. CDR3 length equals 15 residues. DNA for the CDR3: TGTGCCAGCAGCCCAGAGGCAGGGTGGAATCAGCCCCAGCATTTT. Its protein product is CASSPEAGWNQPQHF.

The chain combines TRBV7-2 with TRBJ1-1; no clear D gene. CDR1 SGHTA and CDR2 FQGNSA come from the germline V gene. The length of the CDR3 is 14 residues. Trimming stripped 2 bases from V and 4 bases from J, with 11 bases between. CDR3 sequence: CASSLSAGITEAFF. The DNA for the CDR3 is TGTGCCAGCAGCTTAAGCGCGGGTATCACTGAAGCTTTCTTT.

The V call is TRBV5-5, the J call TRBJ1-2; D is unclear. This CDR3 is 15 amino acids long. Germline V gives CDR1 SGHKS, CDR2 YYEKEE (reference sequence). V lost 4 bases to trimming and J lost 2 bases, with 15 bases between them. In DNA form, the CDR3 reads TGTGCCAGCAGCCCCGGTGCGGGGAAAAACTATGGCTACACCTTC. Amino acids: CASSPGAGKNYGYTF.

This rearrangement joins TRBV5-1 to TRBJ2-7; no definite D call. Trimming cost V 4 bases and J 1 base, with 9 bases left between them. Germline CDR1 SGHRS, CDR2 YFSETQ. This CDR3 has 13 amino acids. The CDR3 is CASSPDGSYEQYF. CDR3 bases: TGCGCCAGCAGCCCCGACGGGTCCTACGAGCAGTACTTC.

This chain joins TRBV3-1 (or the pseudogene TRBV3-2) and TRBJ2-4, with D perhaps matching TRBD1 (6 bases). Germline V gene data show CDR1 as LGHDT and CDR2 as YNNKEL (reference sequence). Trimming removed 5 bases from V and 4 bases from J, with 9 bases in between. The CDR3 totals 13 residues. CDR3 nucleotide sequence: TGTGCCAGCAGCGAAGGACAGAAAAACATTCAGTACTTC. This encodes CASSEGQKNIQYF.

The CDR3 DNA follows: TGTGCCAGCAGCGTTCAGGCTAGCGGGACTAGCACAGATACGCAGTATTTT. Translating gives CASSVQASGTSTDTQYF. The V gene is TRBV9, the J gene TRBJ2-3; 9 bases agree with TRBD2. J gave up 0 bases and V 2 bases, and 7 bases lay outside the gene matches. Germline V CDR1 and CDR2: SGDLS, YYNGEE. The CDR3 totals 17 residues.

V gene TRBV6-5 combines with J gene TRBJ2-1, with a weak D call TRBD1 (7 bases). Germline CDR1 reads MNHEY; CDR2 reads SVGAGI. This CDR3 region has 13 residues. Trimming took 6 bases from V and 7 from J, leaving 13 bases between them. CDR3 bases: TGTGCCAGCAGCAAGACAGGGAGGAATGAGCAGTTCTTC. Its protein product is CASSKTGRNEQFF.

The rearrangement links TRBV18 to TRBJ1-2; 10 bases fit TRBD1. Losses at the gene ends were 2 bases for V and 4 bases for J; bases not matched to a gene: 4. The germline gives CDR1 KGHSH, CDR2 LQKENI. The CDR3 totals 15 residues. CDR3 DNA: TGTGCCAGCTCACCAGACAGGGGGCGCGGCTATGGCTACACCTTC. As protein: CASSPDRGRGYGYTF.

The genes are TRBV7-8 and TRBJ1-6; D not certain. Trimming shortened V by 1 base and J by 5 bases, and 6 bases separated the two germline ends. The CDR3 is made up of 14 amino acids. In germline, CDR1 is SGHVS, CDR2 FQNEAQ. The CDR3 here is CASSLVQDNSPLHF. For the CDR3, the DNA is TGTGCCAGCAGCTTAGTGCAGGATAATTCACCCCTCCACTTT.

The chain employs TRBV5-1 and TRBJ2-7; D possibly corresponds to TRBD1 (6 bases). Germline values: CDR1 SGHRS, CDR2 YFSETQ. V gave up 4 bases and J gave up 0 bases, with 8 bases separating them. This CDR3 comprises 13 residues. CDR3 amino acids: CASSRDTSYEQYF. The DNA of the CDR3 is TGCGCCAGCAGCCGGGACACCTCCTACGAGCAGTACTTC.

This chain joins TRBV5-4 and TRBJ1-3, with D perhaps matching TRBD1 (6 bases). Germline CDR1 reads SGHNT; CDR2 reads YYREEE (reference sequence). V shed 0 bases and J shed 0 bases, with 10 bases lying between them. The CDR3 loop spans 16 amino acids. CDR3 loop: CASSLESGASGNTIYF. CDR3 DNA: TGTGCCAGCAGCTTGGAATCAGGGGCCTCTGGAAACACCATATATTTT. The full variable domain, its missing parts supplied by reference TRBV5-4 and TRBJ1-3, is ETGVTQSPTHLIKTRGQQVTLRCSSQSGHNTVSWYQQALGQGPQFIFQYYREEENGRGNFPPRFSGLQFPNYSSELNVNALELDDSALYLCASSLESGASGNTIYFGEGSWLTVV.

The chain couples TRBV19 to TRBJ1-5; 9 nucleotides align to TRBD1. Germline V gene sequence: CDR1 LNHDA, CDR2 SQIVND (reference sequence). The junction had 11 bases not matched to a gene; V was cut back by 3 bases and J by 2 bases. The CDR3 loop spans 18 amino acids. The CDR3 nucleotides read TGTGCCAGTAGTATTCAGGGACAGGGTAAAATAGGCAATCAGCCCCAGCATTTT. As protein: CASSIQGQGKIGNQPQHF.

The chain combines TRBV5-6 with TRBJ1-2; a possible D gene is TRBD1 (6 bases). V lost 4 bases and J lost 5, with 12 bases in between. The CDR3 extends over 13 amino acids. In germline, CDR1 is SGHDT, CDR2 YYEEEE. The CDR3 protein is CASSHAGAYGYTF. The CDR3 bases are TGTGCCAGCAGCCATGCAGGGGCTTATGGCTACACCTTC.

The J gene is TRBJ1-4, the V gene TRBV4-2, with a possible D match to TRBD1 (5 bases). The CDR3 covers 16 residues. Trimming took 0 bases from V and 4 from J, leaving 12 bases between them. CDR1 LGHNA and CDR2 YNFKEQ come from the germline V gene. CDR3 nucleotide sequence: TGTGCCAGCAGCCAAGAAACGGGGGGTAATAATGAAAAACTGTTTTTT. Its translation is CASSQETGGNNEKLFF.